This T cell receptor beta chain was observed in a study of CD8+CD57+ T cells in acquired aplastic anemia. About the research overall: Sorted cells (CD4+ and CD8+) yielded DNA amounts that averaged approximately 3.1 ug. Some 11 million reads, on average, were obtained for CD4+ cells from healthy donors.

Using genomic DNA as the template, TCR beta VDJ and CDR3 profiling was carried out. A single record per CDR3 protein comes from TCRdb applying MiXCR to the reads. The sample has 120,000 or so distinct CDR3 sequences, 48% seen once; the top ten hold about 2.5%. There are many counts of this clonotype. Sequencing was carried out using sorted CD4+, CD8+, or CD8+CD57+ T cells (not recorded which) from PBMCs. The TCR was taken from a human donor in good health, serving as a control.

The CDR3 loop is CASSIDVRYNEQFF. CDR3 DNA: TGTGCCAGTAGTATAGACGTCAGATACAATGAGCAGTTCTTC. V and J are TRBV19 and TRBJ2-1; D is ambiguous. V gave up 0 bases and J gave up 4 bases, with 7 bases separating them. The CDR3 contains 14 residues. Looked up from germline, CDR1 is LNHDA and CDR2 is SQIVND (reference sequence).